The next 5 T cell receptor beta chains were all read from a single sample in a study of blood T cell repertoires in COVID-19. Libraries were prepared by immunoSEQ multiplex PCR; TCRdb keeps only in-frame clonotypes and omits some of them. The data contain about 59,000 clones, 80% of them seen just once; the ten biggest clones take up 7.2%. The sequencing sample was made of peripheral blood. Receptors originate from a man between 60 and 75 years old with acute or convalescent COVID-19.

This clone was observed a handful of times. CDR3 in DNA: TGTGCCAGCAGTTACTCTGGAGACCCTAACTATGGCTACACCTTC. As protein: CASSYSGDPNYGYTF. J is TRBJ1-2 and V is TRBV6-2 or TRBV6-3; no clear D gene. V was cut by 0 bases and J by 0 bases, with 8 bases left in between. Looked up from germline, CDR1 is MNHEY and CDR2 is SVGEGT. This CDR3 region has 15 residues.

The V gene is TRBV5-1, the J gene TRBJ2-1; a possible D gene is TRBD2 (5 bases). The CDR3 sequence is 16 residues long. Germline lookup yields CDR1 SGHRS and CDR2 YFSETQ. Trimming cost V 5 bases and J 0 bases, with 15 bases left between them. CDR3 coding DNA: TGCGCCAGCAGTGAAGGGCAGCGGAGCTCCTACAATGAGCAGTTCTTC. Translated, it gives CASSEGQRSSYNEQFF. Variable domain in full (rest from reference TRBV5-1 and TRBJ2-1): KAGVTQTPRYLIKTRGQQVTLSCSPISGHRSVSWYQQTPGQGLQFLFEYFSETQRNKGNFPGRFSGRQFSNSRSEMNVSTLELGDSALYLCASSEGQRSSYNEQFFGPGTRLTVL.

The chain joins TRBV13 to TRBJ1-6; D is undetermined. The CDR3 contains 16 residues. Germline lookup yields CDR1 PRHDT and CDR2 FYEKMQ (reference sequence). V dropped 0 bases and J dropped 0 bases, with 6 bases sitting between them. CDR3 amino acids: CASSLGLSSYNSPLHF. In DNA form, the CDR3 reads TGTGCCAGCAGCTTAGGGCTTAGCTCCTATAATTCACCCCTCCACTTT.

This chain links TRBV4-2 with TRBJ1-3, with a possible D match to TRBD1 (5 bases). The CDR3 is made up of 16 amino acids. V dropped 0 bases and J dropped 3 bases, with 12 bases sitting between them. Per germline, CDR1 LGHNA and CDR2 YNFKEQ. The CDR3 reads CASSQDFGGNGNTIYF. CDR3 in DNA: TGTGCCAGCAGCCAAGATTTTGGGGGGAATGGAAACACCATATATTTT.

The chain uses TRBV9 and TRBJ2-7, with D uncertain. CDR3 length: 13 amino acids. Germline V gene lookup returns CDR1 SGDLS and CDR2 YYNGEE. Trimming shortened V by 1 base and J by 1 base, and 6 bases separated the two germline ends. The CDR3 coding sequence is TGTGCCAGCAGCGTAACCGGGTCCTACGAGCAGTACTTC. This codes for CASSVTGSYEQYF.